The clone carrying this T cell receptor (beta chain) was counted a single time. Trimming cost V 0 bases and J 0 bases, with 10 bases left between them. CDR1 is ENHRY, CDR2 SYGVKD, per germline. The CDR3 has 16 residues. Repertoires were generated with immunoSEQ multiplex PCR, while TCRdb's copy carries only in-frame clones and drops some. The sample includes tens of thousands of clones, approximately 89% of them seen just once. These data come from a study of control samples from healthy donors and cancer patients. Sequencing used PBMCs. V is TRBV10-3 and J is TRBJ2-3; D is unresolved. This receptor was identified in a man aged 60-69 years with colorectal cancer. The CDR3 DNA reads TGTGCCATCAGTGAGTCCGACGGGCCGAGCACAGATACGCAGTATTTT. Amino acid sequence: CAISESDGPSTDTQYF.